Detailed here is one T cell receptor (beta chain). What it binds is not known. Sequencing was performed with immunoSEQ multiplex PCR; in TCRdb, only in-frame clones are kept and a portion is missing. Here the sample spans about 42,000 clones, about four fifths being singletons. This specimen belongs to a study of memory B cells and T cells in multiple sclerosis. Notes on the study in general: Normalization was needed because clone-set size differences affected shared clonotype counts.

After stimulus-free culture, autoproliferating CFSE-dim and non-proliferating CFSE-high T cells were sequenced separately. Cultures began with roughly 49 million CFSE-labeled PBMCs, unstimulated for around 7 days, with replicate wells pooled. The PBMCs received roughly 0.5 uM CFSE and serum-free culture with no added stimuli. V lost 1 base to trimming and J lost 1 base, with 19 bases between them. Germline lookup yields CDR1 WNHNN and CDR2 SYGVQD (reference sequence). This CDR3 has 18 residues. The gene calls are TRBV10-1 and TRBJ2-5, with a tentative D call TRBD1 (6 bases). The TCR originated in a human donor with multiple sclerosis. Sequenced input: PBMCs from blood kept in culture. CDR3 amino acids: CASSECVEYRDTQETQYF. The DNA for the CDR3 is TGCGCCAGCAGTGAGTGTGTTGAGTATCGGGACACCCAAGAGACCCAGTACTTC.